What follows are 20 T cell receptor beta chains derived from one specimen sequenced in a study of post-analysis software for immune sequencing data. Study-level findings and limits: Among 5 or 6 TRBV segments more frequent in patients than controls were TRBV5-6, TRBV5-1 and TRBV20-1.

Unique molecular identifiers tagged the TCR beta cDNA libraries. TCRdb re-analysed the PCR reads in MiXCR, keeping a single row per CDR3 protein. The sample lists about 540,000 distinct CDR3 sequences; approximately 34% were seen once. Their cognate antigens are unknown. The sample comprised blood. The origin of the receptors is a girl aged 2-17 years with multiple sclerosis.

The chain employs TRBV27 and TRBJ1-4, with D maybe TRBD1 (5 bases). Germline assignment: CDR1 MNHEY and CDR2 SMNVEV (reference sequence). This CDR3 comprises 14 residues. The V end lost 3 bases, the J end lost 8 bases, and 13 bases lay between the germline ends. The CDR3 nucleotides are TGTGCCAGCAGTTTGTTCAGGGAAGACGAAAAACTGTTTTTT. It yields the protein CASSLFREDEKLFF.

The CDR3 DNA is TGTGCCAGCAGAAACGGACTAGGCCCCACAGATACGCAGTATTTT. This gives the protein CASRNGLGPTDTQYF. The chain uses TRBV6-2 or TRBV6-3 and TRBJ2-3, with 7 bases that match TRBD2. The CDR3 extends over 15 amino acids. Germline V CDR1 and CDR2: MNHEY, SVGEGT. Trimming cost V 6 bases and J 2 bases; bases outside gene matches: 8.

The J gene is TRBJ2-1, the V gene TRBV29-1; no reliable D call. Germline V gives CDR1 SQVTM, CDR2 ANQGSEA. The CDR3 runs to 11 residues. V shed 7 bases and J shed 6 bases, with 10 bases lying between them. In nucleotides, the CDR3 is TGCAGCGGCCAACTTGGCAATGAGCAGTTCTTC. Residues: CSGQLGNEQFF.

V gene TRBV12-3 or TRBV12-4 combines with J gene TRBJ2-3, with 8 bases lining up with TRBD2. V was pared by 9 bases and J by 5 bases, with 7 bases of the junction left unmatched. CDR3 length: 13 amino acids. The DNA of the CDR3 is TGTGCCAGAAAAGTGGCGGGGGGAGATACGCAGTATTTT. Protein sequence: CARKVAGGDTQYF.

This chain joins TRBV20-1 and TRBJ2-5; 7 bases are shared with TRBD1. Germline-derived CDR1 and CDR2 are DFQATT and SNEGSKA (reference sequence). This CDR3 contains 15 residues. V was pared by 2 bases and J by 7 bases, with 13 bases of the junction left unmatched. The CDR3 spells CSARSALTGSGTQYF. Here the CDR3 DNA reads TGCAGTGCTAGATCCGCTTTGACAGGGAGTGGGACCCAGTACTTC.

This clonotype was found once. The chain recombines TRBV15 with TRBJ2-6; 8 nucleotides align to TRBD1. CDR1 and CDR2 from the germline V gene are LNHNV and YYDKDF (reference sequence). V was pared by 3 bases and J by 2 bases, with 9 bases of the junction left unmatched. This CDR3 spans 18 amino acids. CDR3 nucleotide sequence: TGTGCCACCAGCAGTCCTAAGGGACAGGTGGCTGGGGCCAACGTCCTGACTTTC. Protein product: CATSSPKGQVAGANVLTF. Looking up the rest from reference TRBV15 and TRBJ2-6 gives the full variable domain: DAMVIQNPRYQVTQFGKPVTLSCSQTLNHNVMYWYQQKSSQAPKLLFHYYDKDFNNEADTPDNFQSRRPNTSFCFLDIRSPGLGDTAMYLCATSSPKGQVAGANVLTFGAGSRLTVL.

This chain links TRBV20-1 with TRBJ1-2, with D perhaps matching TRBD1 (6 bases). V was cut by 2 bases and J by 7 bases, with 11 bases left in between. The CDR3 contains 12 residues. Germline CDR1 and CDR2: DFQATT and SNEGSKA (reference sequence). The CDR3 region is CSARLQGGGYTF. For the CDR3, the DNA is TGCAGTGCTAGATTACAGGGTGGTGGCTACACCTTC.

The sample holds many counts of this clonotype. The rearrangement uses TRBV20-1 and TRBJ2-3; D call uncertain. The V gene lost 3 bases and the J gene lost 2 bases, with 9 bases spanning the gap. The CDR3 has 13 residues. CDR1 is DFQATT and CDR2 is SNEGSKA in the germline V gene (reference sequence). The CDR3 spells CSASGSNTDTQYF. In DNA form, the CDR3 reads TGCAGTGCTAGTGGGTCAAACACAGATACGCAGTATTTT.

This clonotype was detected only a few times. The gene calls are TRBV20-1 and TRBJ2-1; no reliable D call. V lost 5 bases and J 7 bases, leaving 24 bases between the germline ends. CDR1 is DFQATT and CDR2 is SNEGSKA in the germline V gene (reference sequence). The length of the CDR3 is 16 residues. The DNA for the CDR3 is TGCAGTGCTTTGCCCCCGGGTCCCTTCAGAGATAATGAGCAGTTCTTC. Translating it yields CSALPPGPFRDNEQFF.

This clonotype was found a few times. This sequence joins TRBV18 and TRBJ2-1, with D perhaps matching TRBD2 (6 bases). V lost 3 bases, J lost 4 bases, and 16 bases lay in between. CDR3 length equals 16 residues. Germline V lookup: CDR1 KGHSH, CDR2 LQKENI. The CDR3 nucleotides read TGTGCCAGCTCACCGTGGGGGGATAGATCTTACAATGAGCAGTTCTTC. Translated, it gives CASSPWGDRSYNEQFF.

A few counts support this clonotype. The V gene is TRBV29-1, the J gene TRBJ2-7; 8 positions match TRBD2. J was trimmed by 3 bases and V by 7 bases; bases with no gene match: 11. The CDR3 length is 14 residues. CDR1 and CDR2 from the germline V gene are SQVTM and ANQGSEA. In DNA form, the CDR3 reads TGCAGCGCCGGGGGGGGAGACAGTCGCTACGAGCAGTACTTC. Translation: CSAGGGDSRYEQYF.

This clonotype was counted only a few times. CDR3 DNA: TGTGCCACCAGCGCGGGACTAGCAGGCTACAATGAGCAGTTCTTC. This sequence encodes CATSAGLAGYNEQFF. J is TRBJ2-1 and V is TRBV15; the match to TRBD2 covers 9 bases. Per germline, CDR1 LNHNV and CDR2 YYDKDF (reference sequence). Trimming took 5 bases from V and 3 from J; bases not matched to a gene: 5. The CDR3 length is 15 residues. Based on the CDR3 plus reference TRBV15 and TRBJ2-1, the full variable domain is DAMVIQNPRYQVTQFGKPVTLSCSQTLNHNVMYWYQQKSSQAPKLLFHYYDKDFNNEADTPDNFQSRRPNTSFCFLDIRSPGLGDTAMYLCATSAGLAGYNEQFFGPGTRLTVL.

This clonotype appeared many times. Sequence at one end of the junction differs from germline and may be a read error. CDR3 amino acids: CASSVEGTDTQYF. CDR3 nucleotides: TGTGCCAGCAGTGTAGAGGGCACAGATACGCAGTATTTT. This chain joins TRBV9 and TRBJ2-3, with D uncertain. The CDR3 is 13 residues long. Germline V gene data show CDR1 as SGDLS and CDR2 as YYNGEE.

The chain joins TRBV7-9 to TRBJ2-3; D call uncertain. The germline V gene encodes CDR1 SEHNR and CDR2 FQNEAQ (reference sequence). Trimming stripped 3 bases from V and 4 bases from J, with 5 bases between. The CDR3 length is 12 residues. The CDR3 here is CASSFPSDTQYF. The CDR3 coding sequence is TGTGCCAGCAGCTTCCCCTCAGATACGCAGTATTTT.

A few counts support this clonotype. This chain connects TRBV6-1 to TRBJ2-1; 10 bases agree with TRBD1. Germline CDR1 MNHNS, CDR2 SASEGT. The CDR3 totals 16 residues. Unmatched junction bases numbered 9, after V lost 6 bases and J lost 4 bases. The CDR3, as DNA: TGTGCCAGCAGGGGGGACAGGGGAAGAAGATACAATGAGCAGTTCTTC. Encoded protein: CASRGDRGRRYNEQFF.

The rearrangement joins TRBV12-3 or TRBV12-4 to TRBJ2-3; TRBD2 matches at 10 bases. The V gene end was trimmed by 5 bases and the J gene end by 3 bases; junction bases not matched to a gene: 5. This CDR3 is 15 amino acids long. CDR3 DNA: TGTGCCAGCAGTGCTACTAGCGGGGTAACAGATACGCAGTATTTT. Residues: CASSATSGVTDTQYF.

This clonotype has more than one count but fewer than ten. This chain links TRBV20-1 with TRBJ2-3, with TRBD1 identical over 9 bases. Germline V CDR1 and CDR2: DFQATT, SNEGSKA (reference sequence). The CDR3 runs 16 residues. V was pared by 0 bases and J by 4 bases, with 8 bases of the junction left unmatched. The CDR3 sequence is CSARDRDRVSADTQYF. CDR3 nucleotide sequence: TGCAGTGCTAGAGACCGGGACAGGGTTTCAGCAGATACGCAGTATTTT.

This clonotype was counted many times. The genes are TRBV20-1 and TRBJ2-2; 10 bases align to TRBD2. Looked up from germline, CDR1 is DFQATT and CDR2 is SNEGSKA (reference sequence). This CDR3 region has 14 residues. DNA for the CDR3: TGCAGCTCCAGGCCTAGCGGGGGTCCCGGGGAGCTGTTTTTT. Its translation: CSSRPSGGPGELFF.

The J gene is TRBJ2-5, the V gene TRBV4-1, with 7 nucleotides matching TRBD2. The CDR3 runs to 16 residues. The germline V gene encodes CDR1 MGHRA and CDR2 YSYEKL. V lost 0 bases to trimming and J lost 4 bases; unmatched junction nucleotides: 8. The CDR3 DNA reads TGCGCCAGCAGCCAAGATTCGTTGAGGGAGGGAGAGACCCAGTACTTC. As protein: CASSQDSLREGETQYF.

This clonotype was seen only a few times. The chain uses TRBV20-1 and TRBJ2-7; 9 positions agree with TRBD2. CDR1 and CDR2 (germline): DFQATT, SNEGSKA (reference sequence). Trimming cost V 5 bases and J 2 bases; bases outside gene matches: 7. The CDR3 covers 14 residues. CDR3 amino acids: CSAQTSGSTYEQYF. The CDR3 coding sequence is TGCAGTGCTCAGACTAGCGGATCGACCTACGAGCAGTACTTC.